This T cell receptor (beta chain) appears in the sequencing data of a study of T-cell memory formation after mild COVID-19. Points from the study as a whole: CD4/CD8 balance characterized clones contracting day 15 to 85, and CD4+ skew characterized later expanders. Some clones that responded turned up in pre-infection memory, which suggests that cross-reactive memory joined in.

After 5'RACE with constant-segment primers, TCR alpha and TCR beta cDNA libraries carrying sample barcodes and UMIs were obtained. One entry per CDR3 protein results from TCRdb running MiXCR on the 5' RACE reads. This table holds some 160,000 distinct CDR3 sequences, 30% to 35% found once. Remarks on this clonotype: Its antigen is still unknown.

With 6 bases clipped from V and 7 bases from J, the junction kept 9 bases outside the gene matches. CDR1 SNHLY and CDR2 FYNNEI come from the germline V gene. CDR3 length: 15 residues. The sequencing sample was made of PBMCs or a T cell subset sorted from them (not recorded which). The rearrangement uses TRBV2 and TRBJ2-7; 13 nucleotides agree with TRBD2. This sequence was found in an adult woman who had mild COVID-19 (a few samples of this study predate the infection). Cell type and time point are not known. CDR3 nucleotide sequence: TGTGCCAGCAGACCTCGGACTAGCGGGAGTAAAGAGCAGTACTTC. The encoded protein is CASRPRTSGSKEQYF.